This T cell receptor beta chain was profiled in a study of CD8+ T cells in alopecia areata. CDR1 and CDR2 from the germline V gene are GTSNPN and SVGIG (reference sequence). This CDR3 spans 17 amino acids. V lost 0 bases to trimming and J lost 1 base, with 17 bases between them. Extracted RNA was reverse transcribed, and the resulting cDNA served as sequencing template. Libraries were prepared by immunoSEQ multiplex PCR; TCRdb keeps only in-frame clonotypes and omits some of them. This table holds over 200,000 clones, roughly 57% found once. This material consisted of CD4+ T cells sorted from blood, taken at week 0. This receptor was identified in a human donor with alopecia areata. The chain employs TRBV30 and TRBJ2-3; D call uncertain. The DNA of the CDR3 is TGTGCCTGGAGTGTACTCCGGGTCTCAAAAGGCACAGATACGCAGTATTTT. Translation: CAWSVLRVSKGTDTQYF.